The 8 T cell receptor beta chains presented below share a single source sample, sequenced in a study of cytomegalovirus exposure and HLA in healthy donors. Use of 60 Vbeta and 13 Jbeta primers characterized the PCR. Sequencing was performed with immunoSEQ multiplex PCR; in TCRdb, only in-frame clones are kept and a portion is missing. The sample yields 150,000 to 200,000 clones, roughly 80% seen once. Sequenced material: PBMCs. All receptors derive from a woman between 18 and 29 years old in good health and CMV-seronegative.

The V gene is TRBV5-5, the J gene TRBJ2-1, with D possibly TRBD1 on 6 matching bases. Trimming took 1 base from V and 12 from J, leaving 17 bases between them. CDR3 length: 14 residues. Per the germline V gene, CDR1 is SGHKS and CDR2 is YYEKEE (reference sequence). The CDR3 nucleotides are TGTGCCAGCAGCTTGATCACAGGGCAGAAGGGGCAGTTCTTC. Its translation is CASSLITGQKGQFF.

The chain has TRBV7-9 and TRBJ2-7, with 10 bases matching TRBD1. The CDR3 loop spans 14 amino acids. V shed 4 bases, J shed 8 bases, and the junction held 8 bases outside the gene matches. Germline values: CDR1 SEHNR, CDR2 FQNEAQ (reference sequence). The CDR3 DNA reads TGTGCCAGCAGCTCCCCCGGGACAGGGGCCCAGCAGTACTTC. This gives the protein CASSSPGTGAQQYF.

This clone was seen just once. The V and J genes are TRBV4-2 and TRBJ2-1, with a tentative D call TRBD1 (6 bases). CDR3 size: 15 residues. Germline values: CDR1 LGHNA, CDR2 YNFKEQ. Trimming pared 4 bases from V and 2 bases from J, leaving 12 bases between. CDR3 coding DNA: TGTGCCAGCAGCCCTCTGGACAGCACCTACAATGAGCAGTTCTTC. Protein product: CASSPLDSTYNEQFF.

The rearrangement joins TRBV6-6 to TRBJ2-5; 9 bases are a match to TRBD2. The J call is in doubt because the DNA end fits TRBJ2-7 better. Germline CDR1 reads MNHNY; CDR2 reads SVGAGI (reference sequence). The CDR3 has 14 residues. The CDR3 spells CASSFGLAPYEQYF. In nucleotides, the CDR3 is TGTGCCAGCAGCTTCGGACTAGCGCCCTACGAGCAGTACTTC.

The chain couples TRBV9 to TRBJ2-3; 7 bases agree with TRBD2. The CDR3 has 15 residues. The germline V gene encodes CDR1 SGDLS and CDR2 YYNGEE. Germline trimming cut 4 bases from V and 0 bases from J; bases unmatched to any gene: 5. The CDR3 loop reads CASSRWGGSTDTQYF. The CDR3 nucleotides are TGTGCCAGCAGCCGCTGGGGGGGGAGCACAGATACGCAGTATTTT.

V and J are TRBV14 and TRBJ2-7; weak D call: TRBD1 (6 bases). The CDR3 has 12 residues. The germline V gene encodes CDR1 SGHDN and CDR2 FVKESK. V was shortened by 3 bases and J by 9 bases, with 12 bases between the two germline ends. The CDR3: CASSQTGRVQYV. CDR3 nucleotides: TGTGCCAGCAGCCAGACAGGACGCGTGCAGTACGTC.

The CDR3 DNA sequence: TGTGCCAGCAGCTTAGCGAGTCTAGCGGGAGGGCCGAGGGGCTACGGCGAGCAGTACTTC. Protein product: CASSLASLAGGPRGYGEQYF. The chain links TRBV7-2 to TRBJ2-7; 12 nucleotides match TRBD2. Germline-derived CDR1 and CDR2 are SGHTA and FQGNSA. The CDR3 has 20 residues. Unmatched junction bases numbered 18, after V lost 0 bases and J lost 6 bases.

The chain joins TRBV7-2 to TRBJ2-2; 10 nucleotides match TRBD2. After removal of 1 base from V and 8 bases from J, the junction contained 7 bases not matched to a gene. CDR1 is SGHTA and CDR2 is FQGNSA in the germline V gene. The CDR3 has 16 residues. This CDR3 reads CASSLGSGRAEGELFF. CDR3 DNA sequence: TGTGCCAGCAGCTTAGGAAGCGGGAGGGCCGAAGGGGAGCTGTTTTTT.